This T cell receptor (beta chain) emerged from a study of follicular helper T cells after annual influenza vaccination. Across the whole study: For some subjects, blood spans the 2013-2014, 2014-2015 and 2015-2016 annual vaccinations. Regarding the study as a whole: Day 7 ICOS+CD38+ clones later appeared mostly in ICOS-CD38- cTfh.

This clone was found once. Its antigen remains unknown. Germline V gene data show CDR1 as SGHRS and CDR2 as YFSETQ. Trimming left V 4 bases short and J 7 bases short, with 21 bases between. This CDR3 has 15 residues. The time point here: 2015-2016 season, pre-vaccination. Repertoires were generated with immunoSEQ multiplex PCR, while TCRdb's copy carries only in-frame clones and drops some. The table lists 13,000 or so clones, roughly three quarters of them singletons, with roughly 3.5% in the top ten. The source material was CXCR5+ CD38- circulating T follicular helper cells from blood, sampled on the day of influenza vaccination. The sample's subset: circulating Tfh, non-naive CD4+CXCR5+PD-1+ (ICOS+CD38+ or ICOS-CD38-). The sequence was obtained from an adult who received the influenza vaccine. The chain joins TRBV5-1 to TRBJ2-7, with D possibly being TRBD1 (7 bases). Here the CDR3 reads CASSARGTEPPEQYF. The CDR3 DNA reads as TGCGCCAGCAGCGCACGCGGGACAGAACCCCCGGAGCAGTACTTC.